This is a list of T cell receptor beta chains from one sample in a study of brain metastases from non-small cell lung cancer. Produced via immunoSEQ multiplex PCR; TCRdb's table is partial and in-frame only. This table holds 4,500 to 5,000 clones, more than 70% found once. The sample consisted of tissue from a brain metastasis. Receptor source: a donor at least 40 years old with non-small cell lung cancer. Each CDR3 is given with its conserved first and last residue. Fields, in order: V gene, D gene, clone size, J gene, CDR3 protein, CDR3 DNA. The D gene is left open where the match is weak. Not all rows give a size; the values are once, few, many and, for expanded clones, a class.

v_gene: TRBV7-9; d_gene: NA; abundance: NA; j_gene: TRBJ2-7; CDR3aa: CANSQGKVPYEQYF; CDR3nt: TGTGCCAACAGCCAGGGGAAGGTACCCTACGAGCAGTACTTC
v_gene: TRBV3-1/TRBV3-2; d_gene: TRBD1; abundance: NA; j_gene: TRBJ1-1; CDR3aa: CASSRPGGGEAFF; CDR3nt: TGTGCCAGCAGCCGACCAGGGGGAGGTGAAGCTTTCTTT
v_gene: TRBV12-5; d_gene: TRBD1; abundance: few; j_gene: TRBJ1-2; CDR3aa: CASGPGQGDYTF; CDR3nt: TGTGCTAGTGGGCCGGGACAGGGAGACTACACCTTC
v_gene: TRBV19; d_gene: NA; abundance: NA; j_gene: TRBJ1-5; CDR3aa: CASSIYGRAYSNQPQHF; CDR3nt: TGTGCCAGTAGTATTTACGGCAGGGCTTATAGCAATCAGCCCCAGCATTTT
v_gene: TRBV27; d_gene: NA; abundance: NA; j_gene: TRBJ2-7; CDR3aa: CASSGSHSYEQYF; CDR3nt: TGTGCCAGCAGTGGGAGCCACTCCTACGAGCAGTACTTC
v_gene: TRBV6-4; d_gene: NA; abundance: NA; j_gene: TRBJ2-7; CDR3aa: CASSDSKRGGDEQYF; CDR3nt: TGTGCCAGCAGTGACTCGAAGAGGGGTGGGGATGAGCAGTACTTC
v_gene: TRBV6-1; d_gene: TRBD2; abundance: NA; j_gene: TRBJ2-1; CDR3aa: CASSEQTSGGNEQFF; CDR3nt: TGTGCCAGCAGTGAACAAACTAGCGGGGGCAATGAGCAGTTCTTC
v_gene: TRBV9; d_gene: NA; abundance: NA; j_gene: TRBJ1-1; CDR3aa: CASSVISGTEAFF; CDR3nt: TGTGCCAGCAGCGTAATTTCAGGTACTGAAGCTTTCTTT
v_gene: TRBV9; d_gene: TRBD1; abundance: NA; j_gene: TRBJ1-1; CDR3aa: CASSPRQGMNTEAFF; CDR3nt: TGTGCCAGCAGCCCCCGACAGGGGATGAACACTGAAGCTTTCTTT
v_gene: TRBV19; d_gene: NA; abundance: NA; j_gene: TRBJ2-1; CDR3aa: CASSLGSSSYNEQFF; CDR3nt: TGTGCCAGTAGTCTTGGCTCGAGCTCCTACAATGAGCAGTTCTTC
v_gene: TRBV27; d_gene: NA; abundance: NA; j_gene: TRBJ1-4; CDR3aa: CASNRRGAANEKLFF; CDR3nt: TGTGCCAGCAATAGGAGGGGGGCAGCTAATGAAAAACTGTTTTTT
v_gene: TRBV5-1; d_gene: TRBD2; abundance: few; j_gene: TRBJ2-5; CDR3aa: CASSHGLAEETQYF; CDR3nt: TGCGCCAGCAGCCATGGACTAGCGGAAGAGACCCAGTACTTC
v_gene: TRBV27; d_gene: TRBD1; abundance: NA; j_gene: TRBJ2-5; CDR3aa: CASNSSTGKTQYF; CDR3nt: TGTGCCAGCAATTCCTCGACAGGGAAGACCCAGTACTTC
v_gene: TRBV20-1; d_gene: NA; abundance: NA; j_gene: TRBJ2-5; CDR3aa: CSASQETQYF; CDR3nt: TGCAGTGCTAGTCAAGAGACCCAATACTTC
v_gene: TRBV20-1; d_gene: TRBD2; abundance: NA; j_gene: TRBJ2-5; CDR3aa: CSASASGGAWETQYF; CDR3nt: TGCAGTGCTAGTGCTAGCGGGGGGGCCTGGGAGACCCAGTACTTC
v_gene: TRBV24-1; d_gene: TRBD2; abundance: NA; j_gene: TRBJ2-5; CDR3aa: CATSKRGGPLRETQYF; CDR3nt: TGTGCCACCAGTAAACGGGGGGGGCCCCTGCGAGAGACCCAGTACTTC
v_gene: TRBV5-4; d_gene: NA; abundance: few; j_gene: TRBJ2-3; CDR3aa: CASSQPFTDTQYF; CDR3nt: TGTGCCAGCAGCCAACCGTTCACAGATACGCAGTATTTT
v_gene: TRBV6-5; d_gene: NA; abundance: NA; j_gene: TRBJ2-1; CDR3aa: CASSYQRYNEQFF; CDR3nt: TGTGCCAGCAGTTACCAGCGGTACAATGAGCAGTTCTTC
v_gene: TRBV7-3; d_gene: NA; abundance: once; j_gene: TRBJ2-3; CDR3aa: CASSPNYYGDTQYF; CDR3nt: TGTGCCAGCAGCCCCAACTACTACGGAGATACGCAGTATTTT
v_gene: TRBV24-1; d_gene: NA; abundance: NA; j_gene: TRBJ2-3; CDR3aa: CATSAEGNTDTQYF; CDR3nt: TGTGCCACCAGTGCGGAAGGGAACACAGATACGCAGTATTTT
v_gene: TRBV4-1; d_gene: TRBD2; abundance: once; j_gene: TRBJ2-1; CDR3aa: CASGPLAGARHEQFF; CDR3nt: TGCGCCAGCGGGCCGCTAGCGGGAGCTCGGCATGAGCAGTTCTTC
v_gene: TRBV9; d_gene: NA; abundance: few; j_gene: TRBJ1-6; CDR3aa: CASSAYGGGSPLHF; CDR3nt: TGTGCCAGCAGCGCCTACGGGGGGGGTTCACCCCTCCACTTT
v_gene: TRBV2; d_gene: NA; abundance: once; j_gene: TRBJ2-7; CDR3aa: CASSHDIYEQYF; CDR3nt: TGTGCCAGCAGCCACGACATTTACGAGCAGTACTTC
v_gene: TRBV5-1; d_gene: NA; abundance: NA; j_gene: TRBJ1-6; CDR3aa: CTSTGRRSSYNSPLHF; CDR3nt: TGCACCAGCACCGGGCGACGGAGCTCCTATAATTCACCCCTCCACTTT
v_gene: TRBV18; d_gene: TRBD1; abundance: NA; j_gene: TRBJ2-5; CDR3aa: CASSPNRGKETQYF; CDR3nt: TGTGCCAGCTCACCGAACAGGGGCAAAGAGACCCAGTACTTC
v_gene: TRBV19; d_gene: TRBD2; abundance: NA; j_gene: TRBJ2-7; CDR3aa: CASSFLAGSYEQYF; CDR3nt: TGTGCCAGTAGTTTTCTAGCGGGATCCTACGAGCAGTACTTC
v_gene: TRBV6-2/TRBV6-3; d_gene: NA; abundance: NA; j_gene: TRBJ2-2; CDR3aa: CASSYPGELFF; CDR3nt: TGTGCCAGCAGTTACCCCGGGGAGCTGTTTTTT
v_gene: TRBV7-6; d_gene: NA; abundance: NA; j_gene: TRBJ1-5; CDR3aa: CASSPHRAHTQPQHF; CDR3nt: TGTGCCAGCAGCCCCCACAGGGCACACACTCAGCCCCAGCATTTT
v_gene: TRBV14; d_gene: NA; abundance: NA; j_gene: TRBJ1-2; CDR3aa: CASSQPGIHGYTF; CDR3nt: TGTGCCAGCAGCCAGCCCGGGATCCATGGCTACACCTTC
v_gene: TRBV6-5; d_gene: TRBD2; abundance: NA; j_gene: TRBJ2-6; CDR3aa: CASSLAGDGANVLTF; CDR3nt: TGTGCCAGCAGCTTAGCGGGAGATGGGGCCAACGTCCTGACTTTC
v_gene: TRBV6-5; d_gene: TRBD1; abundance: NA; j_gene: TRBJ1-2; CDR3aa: CASSSSTGAYGYTF; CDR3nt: TGTGCCAGCAGTTCCTCAACAGGGGCCTATGGCTACACCTTC
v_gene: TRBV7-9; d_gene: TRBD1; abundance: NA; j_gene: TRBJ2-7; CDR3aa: CASNSGTAREQYF; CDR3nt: TGTGCCAGCAACTCGGGGACAGCTCGAGAGCAGTACTTC
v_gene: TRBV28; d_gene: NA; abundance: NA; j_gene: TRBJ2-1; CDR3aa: CASRPYGVNEQFF; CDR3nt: TGTGCCAGCAGGCCCTACGGGGTTAATGAGCAGTTCTTC
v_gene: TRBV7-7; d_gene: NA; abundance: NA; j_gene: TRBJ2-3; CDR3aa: CASSLRGLGTDTQYF; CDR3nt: TGTGCCAGCAGCTTACGTGGGCTTGGCACAGATACGCAGTATTTT
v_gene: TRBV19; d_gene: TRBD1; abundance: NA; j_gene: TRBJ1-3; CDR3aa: CASSIGGTGRQSAYF; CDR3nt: TGTGCCAGTAGTATAGGCGGGACAGGTCGTCAGTCAGCGTATTTT
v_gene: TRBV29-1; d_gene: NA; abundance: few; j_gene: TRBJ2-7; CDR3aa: CSTKGGQSYEQYF; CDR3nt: TGCAGCACCAAGGGGGGACAGTCCTACGAGCAGTACTTC
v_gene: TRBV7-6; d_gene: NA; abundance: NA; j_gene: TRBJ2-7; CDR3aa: CASSLDYEQYF; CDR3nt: TGTGCCAGCAGCTTAGATTACGAGCAGTACTTC